Listed here is a single TCR beta chain. These data originate in a study of blood T cell repertoires in COVID-19. In the study overall: Donors in the United States, Italy and Spain gave samples during acute or convalescent COVID-19. Sources were T cells, B-cell-depleted T cells, or PBMCs; the material itself was cDNA or gDNA.

Looked up from germline, CDR1 is MNHEY and CDR2 is SVGEGT. V was trimmed by 4 bases and J by 5 bases, leaving 20 bases between them. The CDR3 sequence is 17 residues long. Measured with immunoSEQ multiplex PCR; TCRdb has only the in-frame clones, and not every one. The table records around 100,000 clones, around four fifths of them present only once. This chain joins TRBV6-2 or TRBV6-3 and TRBJ1-4; possible D gene TRBD1, 5 bases. The receptor's source is a woman aged 70-85 years with acute or convalescent COVID-19. Input material: peripheral blood. The CDR3 coding sequence is TGTGCCAGCAGTTCTTTGCGGGACGCCCGACTCAATGAAAAACTGTTTTTT. This gives the protein CASSSLRDARLNEKLFF.